This T cell receptor beta chain was sequenced during a study of lung T cells in sarcoidosis with Löfgren's syndrome. This CDR3 has 13 amino acids. Germline V gene sequence: CDR1 MDHEN, CDR2 SYDVKM. Study results and caveats: Multiple Löfgren's syndrome patients reportedly shared TRAV12-1 and TRBV2 CDR3 motifs.

Worth noting for this clonotype: Its specificity is unknown. One end of the junction does not line up with germline, which may come from a read error.

TCRdb re-derived calls from the reads in MiXCR, one entry per CDR3 protein. The table lists about 21,000 distinct CDR3 sequences, about a fifth of them singletons. The sequenced material came from CD4+ T cells from PBMCs. The chain links TRBV28 to TRBJ2-2; possibly TRBD2 for D (5 bases). The sequence was collected from a human donor with sarcoidosis (Löfgren's syndrome or another form), or a control subject (not recorded which). The CDR3, as DNA: TGTGCCAGCAGCCTAGGGAGAACCGGGGAGCCGTTTTTT. Its translation: CASSLGRTGEPFF.